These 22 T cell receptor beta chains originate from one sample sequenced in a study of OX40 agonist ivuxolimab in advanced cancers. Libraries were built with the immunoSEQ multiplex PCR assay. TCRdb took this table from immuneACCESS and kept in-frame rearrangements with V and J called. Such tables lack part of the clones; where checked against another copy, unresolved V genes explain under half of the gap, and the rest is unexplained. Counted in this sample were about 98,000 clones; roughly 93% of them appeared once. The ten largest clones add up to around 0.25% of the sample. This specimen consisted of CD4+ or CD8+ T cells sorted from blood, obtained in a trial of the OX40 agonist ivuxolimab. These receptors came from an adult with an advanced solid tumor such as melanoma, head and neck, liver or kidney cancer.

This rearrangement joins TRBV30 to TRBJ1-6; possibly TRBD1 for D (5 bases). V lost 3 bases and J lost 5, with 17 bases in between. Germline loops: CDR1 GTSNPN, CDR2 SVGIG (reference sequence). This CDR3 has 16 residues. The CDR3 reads CAWSPDRGGNNSPLHF. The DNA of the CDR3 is TGTGCCTGGAGCCCAGACCGGGGGGGAAATAATTCACCCCTCCACTTT. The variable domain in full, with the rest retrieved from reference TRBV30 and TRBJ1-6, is SQTIHQWPATLVQPVGSPLSLECTVEGTSNPNLYWYRQAAGRGLQLLFYSVGIGQISSEVPQNLSASRPQDRQFILSSKKLLLSDSGFYLCAWSPDRGGNNSPLHFGNGTRLTVT.

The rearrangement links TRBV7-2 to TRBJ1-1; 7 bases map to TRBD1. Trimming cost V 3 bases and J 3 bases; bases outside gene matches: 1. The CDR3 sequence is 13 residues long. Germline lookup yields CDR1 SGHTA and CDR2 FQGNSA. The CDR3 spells CASSFTGDTEAFF. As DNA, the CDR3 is TGTGCCAGCAGCTTTACAGGGGACACTGAAGCTTTCTTT.

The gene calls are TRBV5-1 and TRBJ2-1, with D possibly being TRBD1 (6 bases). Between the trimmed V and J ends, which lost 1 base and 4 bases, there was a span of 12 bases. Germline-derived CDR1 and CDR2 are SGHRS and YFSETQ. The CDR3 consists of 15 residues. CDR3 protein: CASSLQGGQYNEQFF. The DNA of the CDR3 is TGCGCCAGCAGCTTGCAAGGGGGACAATACAATGAGCAGTTCTTC.

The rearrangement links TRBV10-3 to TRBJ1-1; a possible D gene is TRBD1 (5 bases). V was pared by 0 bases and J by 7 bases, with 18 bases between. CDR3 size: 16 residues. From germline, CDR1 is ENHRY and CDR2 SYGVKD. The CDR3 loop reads CAISESGTSDGNEAFF. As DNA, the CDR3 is TGTGCCATCAGTGAGTCAGGGACTTCGGACGGGAATGAAGCTTTCTTT.

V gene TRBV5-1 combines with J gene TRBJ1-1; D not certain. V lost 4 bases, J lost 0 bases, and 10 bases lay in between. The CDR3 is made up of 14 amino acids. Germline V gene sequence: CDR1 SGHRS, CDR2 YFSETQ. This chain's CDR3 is CASSPASVNTEAFF. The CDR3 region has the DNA TGCGCCAGCAGCCCCGCCTCAGTGAACACTGAAGCTTTCTTT.

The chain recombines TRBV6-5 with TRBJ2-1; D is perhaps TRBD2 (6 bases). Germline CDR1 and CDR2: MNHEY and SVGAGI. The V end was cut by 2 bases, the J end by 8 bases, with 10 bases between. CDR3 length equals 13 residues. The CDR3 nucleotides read TGTGCCAGCAGTTACCTGCGGGGAGATGAGCAGTTCTTC. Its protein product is CASSYLRGDEQFF.

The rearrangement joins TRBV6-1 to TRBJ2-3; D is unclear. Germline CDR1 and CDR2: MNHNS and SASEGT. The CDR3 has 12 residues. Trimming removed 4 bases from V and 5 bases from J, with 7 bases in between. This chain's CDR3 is CASSVGVDTQYF. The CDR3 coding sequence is TGTGCCAGCAGTGTAGGTGTAGATACGCAGTATTTT.

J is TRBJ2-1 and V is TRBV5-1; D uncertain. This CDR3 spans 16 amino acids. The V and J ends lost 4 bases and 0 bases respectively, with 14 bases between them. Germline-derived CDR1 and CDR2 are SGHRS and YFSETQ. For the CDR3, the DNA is TGCGCCAGCAGCCAAGAACTTACTTTCTCCTACAATGAGCAGTTCTTC. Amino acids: CASSQELTFSYNEQFF.

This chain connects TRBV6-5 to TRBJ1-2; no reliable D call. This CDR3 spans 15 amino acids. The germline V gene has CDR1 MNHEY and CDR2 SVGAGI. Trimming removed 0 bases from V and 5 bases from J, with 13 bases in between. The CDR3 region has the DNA TGTGCCAGCAGTTACTCCCGGGGTTCACCTTATGGCTACACCTTC. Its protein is CASSYSRGSPYGYTF.

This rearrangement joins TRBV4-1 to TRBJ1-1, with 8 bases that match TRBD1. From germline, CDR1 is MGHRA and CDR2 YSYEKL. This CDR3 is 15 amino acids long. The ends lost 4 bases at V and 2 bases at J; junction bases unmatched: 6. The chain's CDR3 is CASSPFGQGNTEAFF. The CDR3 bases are TGCGCCAGCAGCCCCTTTGGACAGGGAAACACTGAAGCTTTCTTT.

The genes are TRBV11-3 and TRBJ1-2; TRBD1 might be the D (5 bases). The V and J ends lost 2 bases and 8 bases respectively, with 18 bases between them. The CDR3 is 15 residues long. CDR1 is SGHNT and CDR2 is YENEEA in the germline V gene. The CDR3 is CASSLRTHGMQGYTF. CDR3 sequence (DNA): TGTGCCAGCAGCTTACGGACACACGGTATGCAAGGCTACACCTTC.

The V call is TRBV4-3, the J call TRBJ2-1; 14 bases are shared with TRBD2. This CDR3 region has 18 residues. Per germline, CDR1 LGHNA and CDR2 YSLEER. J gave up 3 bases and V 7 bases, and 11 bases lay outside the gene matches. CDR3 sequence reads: CASTLTSGRAGIYNEQFF. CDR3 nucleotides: TGCGCCAGCACCCTGACTAGCGGGAGGGCCGGGATCTACAATGAGCAGTTCTTC.

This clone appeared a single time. Here the CDR3 reads CASTVQVSNQPQHF. DNA for the CDR3: TGTGCCAGCACTGTACAGGTTAGCAATCAGCCCCAGCATTTT. The V call is TRBV28, the J call TRBJ1-5, with D tentatively TRBD1 (5 bases). This CDR3 contains 14 residues. Germline values: CDR1 MDHEN, CDR2 SYDVKM. V lost 7 bases to trimming and J lost 0 bases, with 10 bases between them.

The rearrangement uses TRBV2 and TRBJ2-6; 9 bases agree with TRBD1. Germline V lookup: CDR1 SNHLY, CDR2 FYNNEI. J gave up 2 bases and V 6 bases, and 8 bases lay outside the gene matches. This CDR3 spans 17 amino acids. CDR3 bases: TGTGCCAGCAGCACTCTCCGGGACAGGGCTGGGGCCAACGTCCTGACTTTC. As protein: CASSTLRDRAGANVLTF.

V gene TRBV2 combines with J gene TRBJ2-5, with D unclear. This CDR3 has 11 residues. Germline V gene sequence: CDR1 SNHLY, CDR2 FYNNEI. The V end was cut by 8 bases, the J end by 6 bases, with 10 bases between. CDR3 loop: CASVQGKTQYF. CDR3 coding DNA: TGTGCCAGCGTTCAAGGAAAGACCCAGTACTTC.

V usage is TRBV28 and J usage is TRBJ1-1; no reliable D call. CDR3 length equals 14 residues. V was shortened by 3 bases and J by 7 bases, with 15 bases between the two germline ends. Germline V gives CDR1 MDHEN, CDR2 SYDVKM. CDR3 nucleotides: TGTGCCAGCAGTTTTGTCGGGCCGGCCGGTGAAGCTTTCTTT. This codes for CASSFVGPAGEAFF.

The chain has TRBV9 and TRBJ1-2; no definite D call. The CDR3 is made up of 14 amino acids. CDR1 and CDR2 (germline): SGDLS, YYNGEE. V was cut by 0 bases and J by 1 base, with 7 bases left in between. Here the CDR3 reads CASSVGTGNYGYTF. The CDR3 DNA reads TGTGCCAGCAGCGTAGGAACCGGTAACTATGGCTACACCTTC.

The CDR3 spells CAISESGTSTSSYNEQFF. CDR3 nucleotides: TGTGCCATCAGTGAGTCTGGGACTAGTACCAGCTCCTACAATGAGCAGTTCTTC. J is TRBJ2-1 and V is TRBV10-3; TRBD2 matches 8 bases. The length of the CDR3 is 18 residues. J lost 0 bases, V lost 0 bases, and 7 bases had no gene match. The germline V gene has CDR1 ENHRY and CDR2 SYGVKD.

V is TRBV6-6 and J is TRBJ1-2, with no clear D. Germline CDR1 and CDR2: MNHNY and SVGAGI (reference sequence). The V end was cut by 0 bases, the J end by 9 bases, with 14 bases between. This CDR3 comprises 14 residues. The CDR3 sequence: CASSYSVDPFRYTF. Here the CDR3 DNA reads TGTGCCAGCAGTTACTCGGTTGACCCCTTCCGCTACACCTTC.

CDR3 amino acids: CASSLTGGNQPQHF. CDR3 coding DNA: TGTGCCAGCAGCTTGACAGGGGGGAATCAGCCCCAGCATTTT. The chain uses TRBV5-5 and TRBJ1-5; TRBD1 matches 8 bases. V was clipped by 1 base and J by 4 bases; unmatched bases: 1. CDR1 is SGHKS and CDR2 is YYEKEE in the germline V gene (reference sequence). The CDR3 is made up of 14 amino acids.

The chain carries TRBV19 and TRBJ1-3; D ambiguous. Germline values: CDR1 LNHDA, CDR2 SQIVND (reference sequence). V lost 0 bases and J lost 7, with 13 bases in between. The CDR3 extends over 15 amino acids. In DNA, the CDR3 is TGTGCCAGTAGTATAGATGCGGTGGCAAGGAACACCATATATTTT. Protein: CASSIDAVARNTIYF.

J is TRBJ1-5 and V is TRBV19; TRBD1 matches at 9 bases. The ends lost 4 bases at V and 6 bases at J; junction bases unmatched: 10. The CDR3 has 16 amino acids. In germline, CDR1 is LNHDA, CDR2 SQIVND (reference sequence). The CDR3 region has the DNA TGTGCCAGTAGTACCTTACAGGGGGCGACGGGTCAGCCCCAGCATTTT. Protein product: CASSTLQGATGQPQHF.